These 21 T cell receptor beta chains were sequenced from one sample in a study of blood T cell repertoires in COVID-19. Generated by immunoSEQ multiplex PCR, the TCRdb table keeps only in-frame clones and is missing some. Here the sample spans some 320,000 clones, around 92% being singletons. Sequenced: PBMCs or T cells enriched from blood (not recorded which). These receptors originate from a woman aged 45-60 years who had been exposed to COVID-19.

This clone was seen a handful of times. The genes are TRBV29-1 and TRBJ1-2; D not resolved. Trimming cost V 5 bases and J 3 bases, with 13 bases left between them. The germline V gene encodes CDR1 SQVTM and CDR2 ANQGSEA. The CDR3 covers 13 residues. CDR3 nucleotides: TGCAGCGTTTGGGTCCGTCGGGACTATGGCTACACCTTC. The encoded protein is CSVWVRRDYGYTF. The entire variable domain, with the rest obtained from reference TRBV29-1 and TRBJ1-2, is as follows: SAVISQKPSRDICQRGTSLTIQCQVDSQVTMMFWYRQQPGQSLTLIATANQGSEATYESGFVIDKFPISRPNLTFSTLTVSNMSPEDSSIYLCSVWVRRDYGYTFGSGTRLTVV.

This sequence joins TRBV18 and TRBJ1-1; D is unclear. Per the germline V gene, CDR1 is KGHSH and CDR2 is LQKENI. The CDR3 is 13 amino acids. Trimming shortened V by 3 bases and J by 7 bases, and 12 bases separated the two germline ends. The CDR3 nucleotides read TGTGCCAGCTCACCCGATCAGGCGAATGAAGCTTTCTTT. This encodes CASSPDQANEAFF.

The V gene is TRBV2, the J gene TRBJ1-4, with D perhaps matching TRBD1 (5 bases). There are 12 residues in the CDR3. CDR1 SNHLY and CDR2 FYNNEI come from the germline V gene. The V gene lost 6 bases and the J gene lost 8 bases, with 10 bases spanning the gap. The CDR3 sequence: CASRGGWEKLFF. CDR3 nucleotide sequence: TGTGCCAGCAGGGGGGGGTGGGAAAAACTGTTTTTT.

The rearrangement joins TRBV19 to TRBJ1-2; possible D gene TRBD1, 6 bases. The CDR3 consists of 13 residues. The ends were cut back, 6 bases at V and 7 bases at J, with 15 bases in the middle. Per the germline V gene, CDR1 is LNHDA and CDR2 is SQIVND (reference sequence). The CDR3 loop is CASSPTGFIGYTF. The CDR3 DNA follows: TGTGCCAGTAGCCCCACAGGGTTCATTGGCTACACCTTC.

V and J are TRBV13 and TRBJ2-1, with 11 bases matching TRBD2. Germline V gene sequence: CDR1 PRHDT, CDR2 FYEKMQ (reference sequence). The CDR3 sequence is 15 residues long. Trimming at V came to 5 bases and at J to 7 bases, leaving 7 bases not matched to a gene. DNA for the CDR3: TGTGCCAGCAGCGCAATAGGGACTAGCGGTAATGAGCAGTTCTTC. It yields the protein CASSAIGTSGNEQFF.

The gene calls are TRBV7-9 and TRBJ1-6; D is ambiguous. Germline V gene data show CDR1 as SEHNR and CDR2 as FQNEAQ (reference sequence). Between the trimmed V and J ends, which lost 1 base and 7 bases, there was a span of 5 bases. There are 13 residues in the CDR3. The DNA for the CDR3 is TGTGCCAGCAGCTTAGTTGAGAATTCACCCCTCCACTTT. Its protein is CASSLVENSPLHF.

The rearrangement joins TRBV18 to TRBJ2-3; 8 bases map to TRBD1. With 4 bases clipped from V and 2 bases from J, the junction kept 11 bases outside the gene matches. Per germline, CDR1 KGHSH and CDR2 LQKENI. This CDR3 region has 17 residues. CDR3: CASSQRTGTSATDTQYF. The DNA of the CDR3 is TGTGCCAGCTCACAACGGACAGGGACGTCTGCCACAGATACGCAGTATTTT.

The V call is TRBV9, the J call TRBJ2-3; 10 bases align to TRBD2. CDR3 length equals 15 residues. J gave up 1 base and V 3 bases, and 2 bases lay outside the gene matches. CDR1 and CDR2 from the germline V gene are SGDLS and YYNGEE. The CDR3 sequence: CASSGGLAGTDTQYF. As DNA, the CDR3 is TGTGCCAGCAGCGGAGGACTAGCGGGCACAGATACGCAGTATTTT. Complete variable domain (other parts from reference TRBV9 and TRBJ2-3): DSGVTQTPKHLITATGQRVTLRCSPRSGDLSVYWYQQSLDQGLQFLIQYYNGEERAKGNILERFSAQQFPDLHSELNLSSLELGDSALYFCASSGGLAGTDTQYFGPGTRLTVL.

This rearrangement joins TRBV28 to TRBJ1-1, with D perhaps TRBD1 (5 bases). The V gene lost 5 bases and the J gene lost 5 bases, with 18 bases spanning the gap. Germline CDR1 and CDR2: MDHEN and SYDVKM. There are 15 residues in the CDR3. CDR3 nucleotides: TGTGCCAGCAGTCCCTTAATAAAAAGGGGAACTGAAGCTTTCTTT. Its protein is CASSPLIKRGTEAFF.

The chain couples TRBV19 to TRBJ2-3; tentatively, D is TRBD1 (5 bases). This CDR3 is built from 13 residues. Per the germline V gene, CDR1 is LNHDA and CDR2 is SQIVND (reference sequence). V shed 6 bases and J shed 8 bases, with 15 bases lying between them. The CDR3 loop reads CASRLTQQVTQYF. The CDR3 nucleotides are TGTGCCAGTAGGCTAACCCAACAGGTTACGCAGTATTTT.

A note on this clone: The junction shows a germline mismatch at one end, possibly a read error. The chain is built from TRBV2 and TRBJ1-3, with 7 bases matching TRBD1. The CDR3 spans 16 residues. Germline V gene lookup returns CDR1 SNHLY and CDR2 FYNNEI. In nucleotides, the CDR3 is TGTGTTGTGGGACAGAGACCTGGAAACACCATACCCGAGGGACATTTT. Its protein is CVVGQRPGNTIPEGHF.

V usage is TRBV29-1 and J usage is TRBJ2-3; 8 nucleotides match TRBD1. Germline lookup yields CDR1 SQVTM and CDR2 ANQGSEA. Losses at the gene ends were 0 bases for V and 3 bases for J; bases not matched to a gene: 17. This CDR3 is built from 19 residues. This chain's CDR3 is CSVEDGHNYRGSGTDTQYF. Written as DNA, the CDR3 is TGCAGCGTTGAAGATGGTCATAATTACAGGGGGTCGGGAACAGATACGCAGTATTTT.

The gene calls are TRBV28 and TRBJ2-7; 9 bases line up with TRBD1. The V gene's germline CDR1 is MDHEN and CDR2 SYDVKM. CDR3 length: 17 amino acids. J gave up 0 bases and V 5 bases, and 11 bases lay outside the gene matches. CDR3 sequence reads: CASSEPPPGQGSYEQYF. The CDR3 DNA sequence: TGTGCCAGCAGTGAGCCTCCACCGGGACAGGGCTCCTACGAGCAGTACTTC.

The chain couples TRBV11-1 to TRBJ2-7; D gene ambiguous. The CDR3 is 13 residues long. The germline CDR1 and CDR2 sequences are SGHAT and FQDESV (reference sequence). Trimming removed 1 base at V and 7 bases at J, with 11 bases between. The CDR3: CASSLVSTREQYF. In nucleotides, the CDR3 is TGTGCCAGCAGCTTAGTATCAACGAGGGAGCAGTACTTC.

The chain recombines TRBV18 with TRBJ2-3; 7 bases agree with TRBD1. With V trimmed by 0 bases and J by 3 bases, 3 bases remained unmatched. Germline V gene sequence: CDR1 KGHSH, CDR2 LQKENI. This CDR3 has 15 amino acids. DNA of the CDR3: TGTGCCAGCTCACCACCGGCAGGGGGAACAGATACGCAGTATTTT. Its translation: CASSPPAGGTDTQYF.

V is TRBV5-1 and J is TRBJ2-7, with TRBD1 matching over 7 bases. The CDR3 spans 15 residues. V lost 4 bases and J lost 0; bases outside the gene matches: 7. Germline CDR1 is SGHRS and CDR2 is YFSETQ. CDR3 in amino acids: CASSPPDRNSYEQYF. The CDR3, as DNA: TGCGCCAGCAGCCCGCCGGACAGGAACTCCTACGAGCAGTACTTC.

The chain is built from TRBV27 and TRBJ2-2; TRBD1 matches 8 bases. V was pared by 6 bases and J by 1 base, with 7 bases of the junction left unmatched. The CDR3 has 16 residues. CDR1 is MNHEY and CDR2 is SMNVEV in the germline V gene (reference sequence). CDR3 region: CASRPMGTGNTGELFF. The CDR3 DNA is TGTGCCAGCAGGCCCATGGGGACAGGGAACACCGGGGAGCTGTTTTTT.

This chain uses TRBV10-3 with TRBJ1-1; weak D call: TRBD1 (6 bases). Germline CDR1 is ENHRY and CDR2 is SYGVKD. The V end lost 2 bases, the J end lost 4 bases, and 8 bases lay between the germline ends. The CDR3 runs to 13 residues. The CDR3 loop reads CAISEVGGTEAFF. The DNA for the CDR3 is TGTGCCATCAGTGAGGTAGGGGGCACTGAAGCTTTCTTT.

The chain couples TRBV19 to TRBJ2-2; 8 bases line up with TRBD1. Germline trimming cut 5 bases from V and 3 bases from J; bases unmatched to any gene: 2. The germline V gene encodes CDR1 LNHDA and CDR2 SQIVND (reference sequence). The CDR3 loop spans 14 amino acids. The CDR3 spells CASSVTGDTGELFF. DNA for the CDR3: TGTGCCAGTAGTGTGACAGGGGACACCGGGGAGCTGTTTTTT.

The chain links TRBV30 to TRBJ2-1; 8 positions agree with TRBD1. The ends lost 2 bases at V and 3 bases at J; junction bases unmatched: 6. Germline CDR1 and CDR2: GTSNPN and SVGIG (reference sequence). This CDR3 region has 15 residues. The CDR3 loop reads CAWSLKGTGYNEQFF. The CDR3 DNA follows: TGTGCCTGGAGTCTTAAGGGGACAGGCTACAATGAGCAGTTCTTC.

The chain links TRBV7-9 to TRBJ2-3; tentatively, D is TRBD1 (6 bases). The CDR3 sequence is 16 residues long. From germline, CDR1 is SEHNR and CDR2 FQNEAQ (reference sequence). Trimming left V 4 bases short and J 1 base short, with 15 bases between. The CDR3, as DNA: TGTGCCAGCAGCTCCGAGTCAGGGGATGGCACAGATACGCAGTATTTT. This gives the protein CASSSESGDGTDTQYF.